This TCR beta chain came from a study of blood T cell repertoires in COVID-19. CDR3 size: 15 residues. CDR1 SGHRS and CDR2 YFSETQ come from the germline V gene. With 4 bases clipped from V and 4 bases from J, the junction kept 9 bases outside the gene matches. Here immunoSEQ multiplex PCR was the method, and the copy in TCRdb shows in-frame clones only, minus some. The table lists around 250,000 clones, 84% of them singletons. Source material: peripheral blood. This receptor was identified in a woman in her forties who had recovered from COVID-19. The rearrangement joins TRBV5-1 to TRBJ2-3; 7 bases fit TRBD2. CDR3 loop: CASSLQAGRADTQYF. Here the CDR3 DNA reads TGCGCCAGCAGCCTCCAGGCGGGGAGGGCAGATACGCAGTATTTT.